One and the same sample provided the 20 T cell receptor beta chains below, sequenced in a study of cytomegalovirus exposure and HLA in healthy donors (dated by TCRdb to the late 2010s). The library relied on the immunoSEQ multiplex PCR assay. For the multiplex PCR, a mixture combining 60 forward primers for TCR Vbeta segments and 13 reverse primers for TCR Jbeta segments was used. TCRdb holds this immuneACCESS table with in-frame rearrangements only. Some clones are missing; in checked studies, unresolved V genes explain under half, and the rest has no known cause. The sample contains 150,000 to 200,000 clones, roughly 80% of them found a single time. Around 2% of the sample comes from the top ten. The specimen sequenced was PBMCs. Receptors originate from a man aged 18 to 30 in good health and CMV-seronegative.

The genes are TRBV11-3 and TRBJ2-3; TRBD2 matches at 8 bases. The CDR3 totals 15 residues. Germline assignment: CDR1 SGHNT and CDR2 YENEEA. J was trimmed by 6 bases and V by 1 base; bases with no gene match: 6. CDR3 in amino acids: CASSLGSSGRDTQYF. The DNA of the CDR3 is TGTGCCAGCAGCTTAGGATCTAGCGGGCGGGATACGCAGTATTTT.

The chain couples TRBV7-6 to TRBJ2-1; no reliable D call. V was pared by 3 bases and J by 3 bases, with 12 bases between. Looked up from germline, CDR1 is SGHVS and CDR2 is FNYEAQ. The length of the CDR3 is 15 residues. CDR3 DNA: TGTGCCAGCAGCTTTGGGTCAACAGTCTACAATGAGCAGTTCTTC. This codes for CASSFGSTVYNEQFF.

This clone appeared a few times. The V and J genes are TRBV5-8 and TRBJ2-1, with 13 positions matching TRBD2. CDR1 is SGHTS and CDR2 is YDEGEE in the germline V gene. V lost 2 bases to trimming and J lost 5 bases; unmatched junction nucleotides: 7. The CDR3 spans 17 residues. CDR3 loop: CASSFTSGGAGDNEQFF. The CDR3 DNA follows: TGTGCCAGCAGCTTTACTAGCGGGGGGGCCGGCGACAATGAGCAGTTCTTC. Variable domain in full (rest from reference TRBV5-8 and TRBJ2-1): EAGVTQSPTHLIKTRGQQATLRCSPISGHTSVYWYQQALGLGLQFLLWYDEGEERNRGNFPPRFSGRQFPNYSSELNVNALELEDSALYLCASSFTSGGAGDNEQFFGPGTRLTVL.

The chain couples TRBV28 to TRBJ2-5; D perhaps matches TRBD2 (6 bases). The CDR3 spans 13 residues. The V and J ends lost 6 bases and 5 bases respectively, with 13 bases between them. Per germline, CDR1 MDHEN and CDR2 SYDVKM. The CDR3 DNA is TGTGCCAGCAGGCGGGGTCTTGGGGAGACCCAGTACTTC. As protein: CASRRGLGETQYF.

The chain links TRBV5-5 to TRBJ2-3; 7 positions match TRBD1. V was pared by 2 bases and J by 4 bases, with 7 bases of the junction left unmatched. Germline CDR1 reads SGHKS; CDR2 reads YYEKEE (reference sequence). The CDR3 is 15 amino acids. The CDR3 coding sequence is TGTGCCAGCAGCTTCACAGGGGACGATGCAGATACGCAGTATTTT. Protein sequence: CASSFTGDDADTQYF. The full variable domain, completed using reference TRBV5-5 and TRBJ2-3, is DAGVTQSPTHLIKTRGQQVTLRCSPISGHKSVSWYQQVLGQGPQFIFQYYEKEERGRGNFPDRFSARQFPNYSSELNVNALLLGDSALYLCASSFTGDDADTQYFGPGTRLTVL.

This clone occurred a few times. The chain combines TRBV7-3 with TRBJ2-7; the D gene is possibly TRBD1 (7 bases). The V gene lost 5 bases and the J gene lost 2 bases, with 13 bases spanning the gap. The CDR3 contains 14 residues. Germline CDR1 is SGHTA and CDR2 is FQGTGA. CDR3 residues: CASSPQGGPYEQYF. CDR3 sequence (DNA): TGTGCCAGCAGCCCTCAGGGGGGTCCCTACGAGCAGTACTTC.

The chain joins TRBV18 to TRBJ2-7, with 9 bases matching TRBD1. Germline CDR1 is KGHSH and CDR2 is LQKENI. This CDR3 contains 14 residues. The J segment lost 4 bases and the V segment lost 5 bases, leaving 6 bases of the junction unmatched. CDR3 sequence: CASSKQGAGYEQYF. The CDR3 bases are TGTGCCAGCTCAAAACAGGGGGCAGGGTACGAGCAGTACTTC. The full variable domain, in which reference TRBV18 and TRBJ2-7 provide the parts outside the CDR3, is NAGVMQNPRHLVRRRGQEARLRCSPMKGHSHVYWYRQLPEEGLKFMVYLQKENIIDESGMPKERFSAEFPKEGPSILRIQQVVRGDSAAYFCASSKQGAGYEQYFGPGTRLTVT.

The count of this clone is one. This sequence joins TRBV29-1 and TRBJ2-7; TRBD1 is a possible D gene (6 bases). V was clipped by 6 bases and J by 3 bases, with 27 bases between them. This CDR3 has 17 amino acids. Germline V gene lookup returns CDR1 SQVTM and CDR2 ANQGSEA. The chain's CDR3 is CSVAFRDNPFENYEQYF. The CDR3 DNA is TGCAGCGTCGCATTCCGGGACAATCCCTTCGAAAACTACGAGCAGTACTTC.

The chain carries TRBV5-6 and TRBJ2-3; TRBD1 might be the D (5 bases). The CDR3 totals 11 residues. CDR1 SGHDT and CDR2 YYEEEE come from the germline V gene. V lost 4 bases and J 6 bases, leaving 6 bases between the germline ends. The CDR3: CASSRQDTQYF. The CDR3, as DNA: TGTGCCAGCAGCAGACAGGATACGCAGTATTTT.

The rearrangement joins TRBV28 to TRBJ2-7; 12 bases are a match to TRBD2. The V segment lost 9 bases and the J segment 7 bases; nucleotides outside the gene matches: 7. Germline V gene data show CDR1 as MDHEN and CDR2 as SYDVKM. This CDR3 has 13 amino acids. Written as DNA, the CDR3 is TGTGCCAGACCTAGCGGGAGGGCCGGTGAGCAGTACTTC. Protein product: CARPSGRAGEQYF.

CDR3 in amino acids: CASSLGAGSVLYEQYF. In DNA, the CDR3 is TGTGCCAGCAGCTTAGGGGCAGGGTCCGTCCTCTACGAGCAGTACTTC. This rearrangement joins TRBV11-2 to TRBJ2-5; tentative D call: TRBD1 (5 bases). The DNA end is more similar to TRBJ2-7, so the J call may be wrong. Germline V lookup: CDR1 SGHAT, CDR2 FQNNGV. The CDR3 totals 16 residues.

V is TRBV11-3 and J is TRBJ2-7, with TRBD1 identical over 7 bases. J lost 6 bases, V lost 5 bases, and 10 bases had no gene match. The CDR3 totals 14 residues. Germline V lookup: CDR1 SGHNT, CDR2 YENEEA. The CDR3 DNA follows: TGTGCCAGCAGCCCGACAGGGCGTTCAGGCGAGCAGTACTTC. It yields the protein CASSPTGRSGEQYF.

The rearrangement uses TRBV27 and TRBJ2-5; TRBD2 matches 11 bases. V was clipped by 4 bases and J by 5 bases; unmatched bases: 9. The germline CDR1 and CDR2 sequences are MNHEY and SMNVEV (reference sequence). CDR3 size: 16 residues. CDR3 coding DNA: TGTGCCAGCAGTTCCCGTAGCGGGAGGGCCTGGGAGACCCAGTACTTC. Translation: CASSSRSGRAWETQYF.

The CDR3, as DNA: TGTGCCAGTAGTAGAATCCTCGTGGGACATCTGAATTCACCCCTCCACTTT. This codes for CASSRILVGHLNSPLHF. The chain employs TRBV19 and TRBJ1-6; tentatively, D is TRBD1 (6 bases). Germline V gene sequence: CDR1 LNHDA, CDR2 SQIVND (reference sequence). This CDR3 is 17 amino acids long. V was trimmed by 4 bases and J by 7 bases, leaving 20 bases between them. The variable domain in full, completed from reference TRBV19 and TRBJ1-6, reads DGGITQSPKYLFRKEGQNVTLSCEQNLNHDAMYWYRQDPGQGLRLIYYSQIVNDFQKGDIAEGYSVSREKKESFPLTVTSAQKNPTAFYLCASSRILVGHLNSPLHFGNGTRLTVT.

The CDR3 DNA reads TGTGCCAGCAGCTTAGTTAGCGACAGGACTGAAGCTTTCTTT. Amino acids: CASSLVSDRTEAFF. The chain combines TRBV7-9 with TRBJ1-1; possibly TRBD1 for D (6 bases). The CDR3 has 14 amino acids. The V gene lost 1 base and the J gene lost 5 bases, with 11 bases spanning the gap. From germline, CDR1 is SEHNR and CDR2 FQNEAQ (reference sequence).

This rearrangement joins TRBV4-1 to TRBJ1-2; 8 positions match TRBD1. Germline CDR1 is MGHRA and CDR2 is YSYEKL. The trim removed 0 bases at V and 4 bases at J, leaving 4 bases unmatched. The CDR3 loop spans 15 amino acids. CDR3 sequence: CASSQDTGGVYGYTF. The CDR3 nucleotides are TGCGCCAGCAGCCAAGACACAGGGGGGGTCTATGGCTACACCTTC.

The chain employs TRBV6-1 and TRBJ1-6, with D possibly matching TRBD1 (5 bases). The germline V and J ends were trimmed by 4 bases and 8 bases, with 15 bases remaining between them. The CDR3 consists of 15 residues. CDR1 MNHNS and CDR2 SASEGT come from the germline V gene. The CDR3 DNA follows: TGTGCCAGCAGTGGCGGGGACGGAGATCATTCACCCCTCCACTTT. This sequence encodes CASSGGDGDHSPLHF.

The CDR3, as DNA: TGTGCCAGCATCCGGGCTAGCGGGAGCGGGGGGTCCTTGGGGTACGAGCAGTACTTC. Translating gives CASIRASGSGGSLGYEQYF. The J gene is TRBJ2-7, the V gene TRBV27, with TRBD2 matching 10 bases. Germline lookup yields CDR1 MNHEY and CDR2 SMNVEV (reference sequence). V shed 7 bases, J shed 4 bases, and the junction held 22 bases outside the gene matches. This CDR3 has 19 residues.

V usage is TRBV5-1 and J usage is TRBJ2-1; TRBD2 might be the D (5 bases). Trimming stripped 1 base from V and 2 bases from J, with 13 bases between. This CDR3 is built from 16 residues. CDR1 and CDR2 (germline): SGHRS, YFSETQ. CDR3 sequence: CASSLIPEGTYNEQFF. For the CDR3, the DNA is TGCGCCAGCAGCTTGATACCCGAGGGCACCTACAATGAGCAGTTCTTC.

The rearrangement links TRBV10-3 to TRBJ1-1; TRBD1 aligns across 11 bases. The CDR3 runs 13 residues. The trim removed 6 bases at V and 7 bases at J, leaving 4 bases unmatched. The germline V gene has CDR1 ENHRY and CDR2 SYGVKD. The CDR3 is CAISRDRGSEAFF. For the CDR3, the DNA is TGTGCCATCAGCCGGGACAGGGGGAGTGAAGCTTTCTTT.